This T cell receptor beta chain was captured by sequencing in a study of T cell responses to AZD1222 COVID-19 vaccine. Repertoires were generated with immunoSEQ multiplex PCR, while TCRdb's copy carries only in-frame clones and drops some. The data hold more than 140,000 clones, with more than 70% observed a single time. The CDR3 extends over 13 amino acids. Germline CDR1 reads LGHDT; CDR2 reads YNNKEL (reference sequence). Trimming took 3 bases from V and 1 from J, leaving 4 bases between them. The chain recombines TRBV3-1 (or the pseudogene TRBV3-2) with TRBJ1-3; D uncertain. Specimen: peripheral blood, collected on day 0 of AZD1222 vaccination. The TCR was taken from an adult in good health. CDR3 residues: CASSQVSGNTIYF. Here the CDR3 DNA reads TGTGCCAGCAGCCAGGTATCTGGAAACACCATATATTTT.